The clone carrying this TCR beta chain came up many times. What it binds is not known. Patients showing uncontrolled infection, other autoimmune disease, pregnancy or lactation were ineligible. Trimming took off 10 bases at V and 5 bases at J, with 17 bases between the two ends. The CDR3 is made up of 13 amino acids. Germline V lookup: CDR1 SNHLY, CDR2 FYNNEI. This record belongs to a study of T cells in Graves' hyperthyroidism and ophthalmopathy. The study's findings and limits: Median prediction lead before ophthalmopathy onset was 5 to 7.5 months with the model. Blood also carried most thyroid clonotypes expanded above 0.001.

RNA transcripts yielded amplified TCR beta CDR3 regions. The HTBI primer set was used in a first-round RT-PCR of the TCR CDR3. TCRdb re-called the multiplex PCR reads through MiXCR, storing one row per CDR3 protein. The sample has around 300,000 distinct CDR3 sequences, less than 15% seen once. The receptor's source is a woman under 40 with Graves' hyperthyroidism that later progressed to Graves' ophthalmopathy. Sequenced: blood. The chain links TRBV2 to TRBJ2-5, with D perhaps TRBD1 or TRBD2 (7 bases each). CDR3 sequence: CAKRGQMEETQYF. In DNA, the CDR3 is TGTGCCAAGCGGGGACAGATGGAGGAGACCCAGTACTTC.